This TCR beta chain was obtained from a study of cytomegalovirus exposure and HLA in healthy donors. Study as a whole: T cells numbering 150 million to 200 million yielded around 120 million unique TCR beta sequences in an earlier analysis.

Donors likely had unrecorded immune exposures despite being nominally healthy when sampled. Primers included in the PCR were 60 Vbeta and 13 Jbeta primers. Clones were sequenced by immunoSEQ multiplex PCR, and TCRdb holds only the in-frame ones, with some missing. The sample consists of 150,000 or so clones, over 70% of them appearing once. About this clone: Its specificity is unknown.

General observations from the study: It was in a later analysis that TCR association rates were seen to vary by HLA locus, highest for DRB1 and lowest for HLA-C.

The ends lost 4 bases at V and 6 bases at J; junction bases unmatched: 11. CDR3 length: 15 amino acids. CDR1 is SGHDT, CDR2 YYEEEE, per germline. The chain couples TRBV5-6 to TRBJ2-7; 9 nucleotides match TRBD1. Input material: PBMCs. The origin of this receptor is a woman in her thirties in good health and CMV-seronegative. The CDR3 coding sequence is TGTGCCAGCAGCCGGTCCGGGACAGGGTCAAGCGAGCAGTACTTC. It translates to CASSRSGTGSSEQYF. Together with reference TRBV5-6 and TRBJ2-7, the CDR3 gives the full variable domain: DAGVTQSPTHLIKTRGQQVTLRCSPKSGHDTVSWYQQALGQGPQFIFQYYEEEERQRGNFPDRFSGHQFPNYSSELNVNALLLGDSALYLCASSRSGTGSSEQYFGPGTRLTVT.